The 5 T cell receptor beta chains reported below all come from one sample, sequenced in a study of blood T cell repertoires in COVID-19. Sequenced by immunoSEQ multiplex PCR; TCRdb stores in-frame clones only, minus some. Counted here are 200,000 to 300,000 clones, about 81% occurring once; the ten biggest clones make up approximately 13%. Material for sequencing was peripheral blood. These receptors were obtained from a woman in her fifties or sixties with active or convalescent COVID-19.

CDR3 amino acids: CASSFRGREETDTQYF. The CDR3 DNA reads TGTGCCAGCAGTTTCAGGGGCCGAGAGGAGACAGATACGCAGTATTTT. The chain carries TRBV11-3 and TRBJ2-3, with D possibly TRBD1 on 6 matching bases. Germline CDR1 reads SGHNT; CDR2 reads YENEEA. The CDR3 runs 16 residues. Trimming left V 6 bases short and J 3 bases short, with 19 bases between.

The rearrangement links TRBV7-6 to TRBJ2-3, with a tentative D call TRBD1 (6 bases). CDR1 SGHVS and CDR2 FNYEAQ come from the germline V gene. This CDR3 is 13 amino acids long. V was shortened by 4 bases and J by 8 bases, with 13 bases between the two germline ends. CDR3 DNA sequence: TGTGCCAGCAGCTCCACGACAGGAGGTACGCAGTATTTT. It yields the protein CASSSTTGGTQYF.

This clone was observed a single time. V usage is TRBV2 and J usage is TRBJ1-2; 10 bases fit TRBD1. Germline V gene lookup returns CDR1 SNHLY and CDR2 FYNNEI. This CDR3 comprises 15 residues. J gave up 8 bases and V 3 bases, and 9 bases lay outside the gene matches. DNA of the CDR3: TGTGCCAGCAGTGATGGGGGACAGGGGCCTTTGGGCTACACCTTC. Amino acids: CASSDGGQGPLGYTF.

This chain joins TRBV7-9 and TRBJ1-1, with D possibly TRBD1 on 6 matching bases. This CDR3 region has 16 residues. Germline lookup yields CDR1 SEHNR and CDR2 FQNEAQ (reference sequence). Trimming took 5 bases from V and 1 from J, leaving 17 bases between them. The CDR3 sequence is CASSHAGRGANTEAFF. In nucleotides, the CDR3 is TGTGCCAGCAGCCACGCCGGGAGGGGGGCGAACACTGAAGCTTTCTTT.

The V gene is TRBV30, the J gene TRBJ1-5, with TRBD1 matching 7 bases. The CDR3 runs 13 residues. V was clipped by 3 bases and J by 12 bases; unmatched bases: 11. In germline, CDR1 is GTSNPN, CDR2 SVGIG (reference sequence). Written as DNA, the CDR3 is TGTGCCTGGAGCGGACAGGAGTGGGACGGCCAGCATTTT. It encodes CAWSGQEWDGQHF.